The 10 T cell receptor beta chains given below trace back to one sample, sequenced in a study of blood T cell repertoires in COVID-19. Profiled with immunoSEQ multiplex PCR; TCRdb holds only in-frame clones, not every one. Counted here are almost 200,000 clones, around 90% occurring once; the ten biggest clones make up around 8.9%. Sample: PBMCs or T cells enriched from blood (not recorded which). The source is a woman aged 18-29 years who had recovered from COVID-19.

This chain links TRBV19 with TRBJ1-5, with 7 bases aligning to TRBD1. The CDR3 is made up of 13 amino acids. Germline V CDR1 and CDR2: LNHDA, SQIVND (reference sequence). Trimming removed 6 bases from V and 4 bases from J; junction bases left unmatched: 3. CDR3 loop: CASSRDSNQPQHF. As DNA, the CDR3 is TGTGCCAGTAGCCGGGACAGTAATCAGCCCCAGCATTTT.

J is TRBJ2-7 and V is TRBV7-9, with TRBD1 matching 10 bases. Looked up from germline, CDR1 is SEHNR and CDR2 is FQNEAQ (reference sequence). The J segment lost 1 base and the V segment lost 5 bases, leaving 8 bases of the junction unmatched. The CDR3 sequence is 16 residues long. CDR3 in amino acids: CASSPTRDRGSYEQYF. The CDR3 region has the DNA TGTGCCAGCAGCCCCACCCGGGACAGGGGATCCTACGAGCAGTACTTC. Together with reference TRBV7-9 and TRBJ2-7, the CDR3 gives the full variable domain: DTGVSQNPRHKITKRGQNVTFRCDPISEHNRLYWYRQTLGQGPEFLTYFQNEAQLEKSRLLSDRFSAERPKGSFSTLEIQRTEQGDSAMYLCASSPTRDRGSYEQYFGPGTRLTVT.

The chain has TRBV5-8 and TRBJ2-1; D might be TRBD2 (5 bases). The CDR3 length is 13 residues. Germline CDR1 is SGHTS and CDR2 is YDEGEE. The V gene lost 0 bases and the J gene lost 7 bases, with 8 bases spanning the gap. The CDR3 DNA reads TGTGCCAGCAGCTTGGGCGGGTGGAATGAGCAGTTCTTC. The encoded protein is CASSLGGWNEQFF. Full variable domain (rest looked up from reference TRBV5-8 and TRBJ2-1): EAGVTQSPTHLIKTRGQQATLRCSPISGHTSVYWYQQALGLGLQFLLWYDEGEERNRGNFPPRFSGRQFPNYSSELNVNALELEDSALYLCASSLGGWNEQFFGPGTRLTVL.

The CDR3 DNA is TGCGCCAGCAGCTTGGCTTCTGGGGCAAATCAGCCCCAGCATTTT. It is translated as CASSLASGANQPQHF. V is TRBV5-1 and J is TRBJ1-5, with D tentatively TRBD1 (5 bases). The CDR3 loop spans 15 amino acids. V gave up 0 bases and J gave up 4 bases, with 11 bases separating them. The germline V gene has CDR1 SGHRS and CDR2 YFSETQ.

The chain combines TRBV5-4 with TRBJ2-3, with D hard to call. The CDR3 covers 13 residues. Germline CDR1 reads SGHNT; CDR2 reads YYREEE (reference sequence). V shed 1 base and J shed 2 bases, with 5 bases lying between them. The CDR3 coding sequence is TGTGCCAGCAGCTTGTCGTCCACAGATACGCAGTATTTT. Translated: CASSLSSTDTQYF.

This clone is a singleton in its sample. This chain uses TRBV7-8 with TRBJ2-6; D unclear. The CDR3 has 16 residues. Germline CDR1 SGHVS, CDR2 FQNEAQ. V was clipped by 1 base and J by 0 bases, with 7 bases between them. The CDR3 loop is CASSLVRYSGANVLTF. For the CDR3, the DNA is TGTGCCAGCAGCTTAGTACGGTACTCTGGGGCCAACGTCCTGACTTTC.

This clone was seen only once. The J gene is TRBJ2-5, the V gene TRBV27; 13 bases are shared with TRBD2. V dropped 6 bases and J dropped 5; count of bases not matched to a gene: 6. Germline V gene data show CDR1 as MNHEY and CDR2 as SMNVEV (reference sequence). This CDR3 comprises 15 residues. The CDR3 sequence: CASRGLAGMKETQYF. The CDR3 DNA follows: TGTGCCAGCAGGGGACTAGCGGGGATGAAGGAGACCCAGTACTTC.

This clone showed up just once. The V and J genes are TRBV30 and TRBJ1-6; TRBD1 is a possible D gene (6 bases). Trimming removed 7 bases at V and 7 bases at J, with 14 bases between. Germline lookup yields CDR1 GTSNPN and CDR2 SVGIG (reference sequence). This CDR3 contains 13 residues. This chain's CDR3 is CAFTGTLNSPLHF. DNA of the CDR3: TGTGCCTTCACCGGGACACTGAATTCACCCCTCCACTTT. The whole variable domain, remainder taken from reference TRBV30 and TRBJ1-6, is SQTIHQWPATLVQPVGSPLSLECTVEGTSNPNLYWYRQAAGRGLQLLFYSVGIGQISSEVPQNLSASRPQDRQFILSSKKLLLSDSGFYLCAFTGTLNSPLHFGNGTRLTVT.

The chain has TRBV28 and TRBJ1-4; the D gene is possibly TRBD1 (5 bases). Trimming removed 3 bases from V and 3 bases from J, with 11 bases in between. The CDR3 sequence is 15 residues long. The germline V gene encodes CDR1 MDHEN and CDR2 SYDVKM. In DNA, the CDR3 is TGTGCCAGCAGTTTCCAGGGAGGAGCTAATGAAAAACTGTTTTTT. Translated: CASSFQGGANEKLFF.

The gene calls are TRBV5-1 and TRBJ1-1; D unresolved. CDR1 is SGHRS, CDR2 YFSETQ, per germline. The ends were cut back, 1 base at V and 2 bases at J, with 9 bases in the middle. The CDR3 has 14 amino acids. CDR3 sequence (DNA): TGCGCCAGCAGCTTGAGTCCAGGAAACACTGAAGCTTTCTTT. Protein sequence: CASSLSPGNTEAFF. The full variable domain, rest sourced from reference TRBV5-1 and TRBJ1-1, is KAGVTQTPRYLIKTRGQQVTLSCSPISGHRSVSWYQQTPGQGLQFLFEYFSETQRNKGNFPGRFSGRQFSNSRSEMNVSTLELGDSALYLCASSLSPGNTEAFFGQGTRLTVV.